Listed below are T cell receptor beta chains from one sample, sequenced in a study of blood T cell repertoires in COVID-19. Only in-frame clones appear in the TCRdb table, and some are missing; sequencing was by immunoSEQ multiplex PCR. The table includes approximately 300,000 clones, 87% detected once. Sequencing was done on a sample of PBMCs or T cells enriched from blood (not recorded which). The receptors originated from a woman younger than 45 who had recovered from COVID-19. The CDR3 runs from the conserved cysteine through the conserved F or W. Fields, in order: CDR3 protein, CDR3 DNA, clone size, V gene, J gene, D gene. D genes are given only for firm matches. Where a row states a size, it is once, few, many or the class of an expanded clone; other rows omit it.

CASSYNRAGNTIYF,TGTGCCAGCAGTTATAACAGGGCTGGAAACACCATATATTTT,-,TRBV6-5,TRBJ1-3,-
CAWGGVGDSPLHF,TGTGCCTGGGGCGGGGTTGGGGATTCACCCCTCCACTTT,-,TRBV30,TRBJ1-6,-
CASSILPGQSYEQYF,TGTGCCAGTAGTATACTGCCGGGACAGTCCTACGAGCAGTACTTC,-,TRBV19,TRBJ2-7,TRBD1
CASSPDRAKTGAQHF,TGTGCCAGCAGCCCAGACAGGGCAAAGACGGGGGCCCAGCATTTT,-,TRBV3-1/TRBV3-2,TRBJ1-5,TRBD1
CSVVPGMNIQYF,TGCAGCGTTGTCCCAGGGATGAACATTCAGTACTTC,-,TRBV29-1,TRBJ2-4,-
CASSLGSPGGTEAFF,TGTGCCAGCAGCTTGGGTTCTCCAGGGGGCACTGAAGCTTTCTTT,-,TRBV5-8,TRBJ1-1,TRBD1
CASSHPRQGVYEKLFF,TGCGCCAGCAGCCATCCCCGACAGGGGGTCTATGAAAAACTGTTTTTT,-,TRBV4-1,TRBJ1-4,TRBD1
CASSRSGRTQEQFF,TGTGCCAGCAGCCGTAGCGGGAGAACACAAGAGCAGTTCTTC,-,TRBV11-2,TRBJ2-1,TRBD2
CAIIPLGGQGGSQPQHF,TGTGCCATCATCCCCCTGGGTGGTCAAGGAGGTAGTCAGCCCCAGCATTTT,few,TRBV10-3,TRBJ1-5,-
CSVPTRTGSNYGYTF,TGCAGCGTACCCACTAGGACAGGGTCTAACTATGGCTACACCTTC,-,TRBV29-1,TRBJ1-2,TRBD1
CASSLVTGIMNTEAFF,TGTGCCAGCAGCTTAGTGACAGGAATCATGAACACTGAAGCTTTCTTT,-,TRBV7-2,TRBJ1-1,-
CASSLSQGARGYTF,TGTGCCAGCAGTTTAAGCCAGGGGGCTCGGGGCTACACCTTC,-,TRBV28,TRBJ1-2,TRBD1
CAAGLEKGAYGYTF,TGTGCCGCCGGTCTGGAGAAGGGGGCCTATGGCTACACCTTC,-,TRBV6-5,TRBJ1-2,TRBD1
CASSQVGATGELFF,TGCGCCAGCAGCCAAGTAGGAGCGACCGGGGAGCTGTTTTTT,-,TRBV4-1,TRBJ2-2,-
CATSTGEGQPQHF,TGTGCCACCTCAACGGGAGAGGGTCAGCCCCAGCATTTT,few,TRBV2,TRBJ1-5,-
CASRLTGSGNTIYF,TGTGCCAGCAGGCTGACAGGGTCTGGAAACACCATATATTTT,few,TRBV14,TRBJ1-3,TRBD1
CASSETGSYGYTF,TGTGCCAGCAGTGAGACAGGGAGCTATGGCTACACCTTC,-,TRBV6-4,TRBJ1-2,TRBD1
CASSLSGGPYNEQFF,TGCGCCAGCAGCTTGAGCGGGGGCCCCTACAATGAGCAGTTCTTC,-,TRBV5-1,TRBJ2-1,TRBD2
CASSFDRGPNSPLHF,TGTGCCAGCAGTTTTGACAGGGGGCCTAATTCACCCCTCCACTTT,-,TRBV27,TRBJ1-6,TRBD1
CASQQTGGSGTEAFF,TGTGCCAGCCAGCAGACAGGGGGCTCGGGCACTGAAGCTTTCTTT,-,TRBV18,TRBJ1-1,TRBD1
CASSPPPGTSGTGAGEQYF,TGTGCCAGCTCACCACCGCCCGGAACCAGCGGGACAGGGGCCGGCGAGCAGTACTTC,-,TRBV18,TRBJ2-7,TRBD1
CAISGDRSYGYTF,TGTGCCATCAGTGGGGACAGATCCTATGGCTACACCTTC,-,TRBV10-3,TRBJ1-2,TRBD1
CASRPQQGWGEKLFF,TGTGCCAGCAGGCCTCAACAGGGGTGGGGCGAAAAACTGTTTTTT,-,TRBV5-6,TRBJ1-4,TRBD1
CAWSVRSSTGNTIYF,TGTGCCTGGAGTGTACGGTCATCCACTGGAAACACCATATATTTT,-,TRBV30,TRBJ1-3,-
CAWSGQGYEQYF,TGTGCCTGGAGCGGACAGGGCTACGAGCAGTACTTC,-,TRBV30,TRBJ2-7,TRBD1
CASSLNSDTGELFF,TGTGCCAGCAGCTTGAACTCGGACACCGGGGAGCTGTTTTTT,-,TRBV11-3,TRBJ2-2,-
CASSYPTGATGELFF,TGTGCCAGCAGTTACCCGACAGGGGCCACCGGGGAGCTGTTTTTT,-,TRBV6-6,TRBJ2-2,TRBD1
CAWKRDRGLRNTIYF,TGTGCCTGGAAAAGGGACAGGGGGCTGCGAAACACCATATATTTT,-,TRBV30,TRBJ1-3,TRBD1
CASSLEAEYGYTF,TGTGCCAGCAGCTTAGAGGCCGAATATGGCTACACCTTC,-,TRBV11-2,TRBJ1-2,-
CASSLYQEAGPQHF,TGTGCCAGCAGTTTATACCAGGAGGCAGGGCCCCAGCATTTT,few,TRBV27,TRBJ1-5,-
CAWTGQWVITEAFF,TGTGCCTGGACCGGACAGTGGGTAATCACTGAAGCTTTCTTT,-,TRBV30,TRBJ1-1,-
CASSKGVADYGYTF,TGCGCCAGCAGCAAAGGGGTGGCAGACTATGGCTACACCTTC,-,TRBV5-1,TRBJ1-2,-
CASSYKLGYTGELFF,TGTGCCAGCAGTTACAAACTAGGATACACCGGGGAGCTGTTTTTT,-,TRBV6-5,TRBJ2-2,-
CASSLDAQRIRAGELFF,TGTGCCAGCAGCTTAGATGCCCAGCGGATACGTGCCGGGGAGCTGTTTTTT,-,TRBV11-2,TRBJ2-2,-
CAWSVRQGAHQPQHF,TGTGCCTGGAGCGTTCGGCAGGGGGCTCATCAGCCCCAGCATTTT,few,TRBV30,TRBJ1-5,TRBD1
CASSVGTGANYGYTF,TGTGCCAGCAGCGTAGGGACAGGGGCTAACTATGGCTACACCTTC,few,TRBV9,TRBJ1-2,TRBD1
CASSMIAGASYEQYF,TGTGCCAGCAGTATGATAGCGGGGGCCTCCTACGAGCAGTACTTC,-,TRBV6-5,TRBJ2-7,TRBD2
CASRSLADSYNEQFF,TGCGCCAGCAGGTCACTCGCGGACTCCTACAATGAGCAGTTCTTC,-,TRBV5-1,TRBJ2-1,-
CASSSGTYPYEQYF,TGTGCCAGCAGCTCCGGGACATATCCCTACGAGCAGTACTTC,-,TRBV7-9,TRBJ2-7,-
CASSFLPTAPAGNTIYF,TGTGCCAGCAGCTTCTTACCCACAGCACCGGCCGGAAACACCATATATTTT,once,TRBV7-8,TRBJ1-3,-
CASSLGQGGRGGYYEQYF,TGTGCCAGCAGCCTGGGACAGGGGGGTCGCGGGGGATACTACGAGCAGTACTTC,once,TRBV5-5,TRBJ2-7,TRBD1
CASSQGQDLYEQYF,TGTGCCAGCAGCCAGGGGCAGGACCTCTACGAGCAGTACTTC,few,TRBV3-1/TRBV3-2,TRBJ2-7,-